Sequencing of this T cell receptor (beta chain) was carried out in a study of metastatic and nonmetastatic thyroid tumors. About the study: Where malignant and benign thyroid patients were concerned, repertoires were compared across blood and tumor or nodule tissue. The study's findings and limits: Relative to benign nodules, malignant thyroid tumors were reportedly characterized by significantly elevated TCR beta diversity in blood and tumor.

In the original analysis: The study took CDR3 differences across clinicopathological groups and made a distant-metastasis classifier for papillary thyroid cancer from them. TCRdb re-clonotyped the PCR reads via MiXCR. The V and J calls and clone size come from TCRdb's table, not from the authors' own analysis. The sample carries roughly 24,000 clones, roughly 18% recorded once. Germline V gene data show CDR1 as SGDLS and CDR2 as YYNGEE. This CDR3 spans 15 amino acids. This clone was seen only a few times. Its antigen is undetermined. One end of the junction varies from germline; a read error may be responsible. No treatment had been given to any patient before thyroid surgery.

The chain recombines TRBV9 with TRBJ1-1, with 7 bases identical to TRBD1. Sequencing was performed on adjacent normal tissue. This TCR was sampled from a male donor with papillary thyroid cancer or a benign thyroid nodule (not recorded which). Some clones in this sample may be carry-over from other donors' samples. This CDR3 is CASSARGGSGTEAFF. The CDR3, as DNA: TGTGCCAGCAGCGCCAGGGGGGGGTCCGGAACTGAAGCTTTCTTC. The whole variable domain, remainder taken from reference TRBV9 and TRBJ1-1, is DSGVTQTPKHLITATGQRVTLRCSPRSGDLSVYWYQQSLDQGLQFLIQYYNGEERAKGNILERFSAQQFPDLHSELNLSSLELGDSALYFCASSARGGSGTEAFFGQGTRLTVV.